The rows below give T cell receptor beta chains drawn from one sample of a study of beta chain features in type 1 diabetes. This table comes from immunoSEQ multiplex PCR, and its TCRdb copy is limited to in-frame clones, with some not included. The table includes about 260,000 clones, 55% to 70% detected once. Sequenced material: naive CD4+ T cells from blood. Receptor source: a man younger than 45 in good health. The CDR3 runs from the conserved cysteine through the conserved F or W. A D gene is named only where the DNA matches it firmly. Only some rows state a clone size, as once, few, many or a class for expanded clones.

V gene: TRBV30; D gene: NA; J gene: TRBJ2-7; clone size: NA; CDR3 protein: CAHGNSKYEQYF; CDR3 DNA: TGTGCCCATGGTAACAGCAAATACGAGCAGTACTTC
V gene: TRBV30; D gene: NA; J gene: TRBJ2-5; clone size: once; CDR3 protein: CAWSSRDSSRETQYF; CDR3 DNA: TGTGCCTGGAGTTCACGGGACTCCTCACGGGAGACCCAGTACTTC
V gene: TRBV18; D gene: NA; J gene: TRBJ2-7; clone size: few; CDR3 protein: CASSPSSDEQYF; CDR3 DNA: TGTGCCAGCTCACCGTCAAGCGACGAGCAGTACTTC
V gene: TRBV29-1; D gene: TRBD2; J gene: TRBJ2-1; clone size: NA; CDR3 protein: CSVEDLFGGSGNYNEQFF; CDR3 DNA: TGCAGCGTTGAAGATCTTTTCGGTGGTAGCGGGAATTACAATGAGCAGTTCTTC
V gene: TRBV13; D gene: TRBD2; J gene: TRBJ2-1; clone size: NA; CDR3 protein: CASRWVRAGGPYEQFF; CDR3 DNA: TGTGCCAGCAGATGGGTCCGAGCGGGAGGGCCTTATGAGCAGTTCTTC
V gene: TRBV29-1; D gene: NA; J gene: TRBJ2-3; clone size: few; CDR3 protein: CSARPTTSTDTQYF; CDR3 DNA: TGCAGCGCCCGCCCTACGACTAGCACAGATACGCAGTATTTT
V gene: TRBV19; D gene: NA; J gene: TRBJ2-1; clone size: NA; CDR3 protein: CASSIADEQFF; CDR3 DNA: TGTGCCAGTAGTATAGCGGATGAGCAGTTCTTC
V gene: TRBV30; D gene: TRBD2; J gene: TRBJ2-3; clone size: NA; CDR3 protein: CAWSVRTSGKDTQYF; CDR3 DNA: TGTGCCTGGAGTGTTCGGACTAGCGGTAAAGATACGCAGTATTTT
V gene: TRBV5-1; D gene: NA; J gene: TRBJ2-3; clone size: NA; CDR3 protein: CASSLEQGTDTQYF; CDR3 DNA: TGCGCCAGCAGCTTGGAACAGGGCACAGATACGCAGTATTTT
V gene: TRBV9; D gene: TRBD2; J gene: TRBJ2-5; clone size: few; CDR3 protein: CASSVLADQETQYF; CDR3 DNA: TGTGCCAGCAGCGTACTAGCGGACCAAGAGACCCAGTACTTC
V gene: TRBV5-1; D gene: NA; J gene: TRBJ2-1; clone size: NA; CDR3 protein: CASSLVSSASYNEQFF; CDR3 DNA: TGCGCCAGCAGCTTGGTTTCTAGCGCCTCCTACAATGAGCAGTTCTTC
V gene: TRBV10-3; D gene: TRBD1; J gene: TRBJ2-1; clone size: NA; CDR3 protein: CAISDPTGAHHNEQFF; CDR3 DNA: TGTGCCATCAGTGACCCGACAGGGGCCCACCACAATGAGCAGTTCTTC
V gene: TRBV7-2; D gene: NA; J gene: TRBJ2-7; clone size: NA; CDR3 protein: CASSEDGPIPYEQYF; CDR3 DNA: TGTGCCAGCAGCGAGGACGGACCGATACCCTACGAGCAGTACTTC
V gene: TRBV29-1; D gene: NA; J gene: TRBJ2-5; clone size: NA; CDR3 protein: CSVQGLHATDASQETQYF; CDR3 DNA: TGCAGCGTTCAAGGCTTACATGCGACGGATGCTTCTCAAGAGACCCAGTACTTC
V gene: TRBV29-1; D gene: NA; J gene: TRBJ2-5; clone size: NA; CDR3 protein: CSTGGMVRETQYF; CDR3 DNA: TGCAGCACCGGAGGGATGGTGAGGGAGACCCAGTACTTC
V gene: TRBV29-1; D gene: TRBD1; J gene: TRBJ2-1; clone size: NA; CDR3 protein: CSVRTGPGNEQFF; CDR3 DNA: TGCAGCGTTCGGACAGGGCCGGGCAATGAGCAGTTCTTC
V gene: TRBV25-1; D gene: NA; J gene: TRBJ2-1; clone size: NA; CDR3 protein: CASSLGGYSYNEQFF; CDR3 DNA: TGTGCCAGCAGTTTAGGGGGTTACTCCTACAATGAGCAGTTCTTC
V gene: TRBV5-1; D gene: TRBD2; J gene: TRBJ2-1; clone size: NA; CDR3 protein: CASSPGTSGYNEQFF; CDR3 DNA: TGCGCCAGCAGCCCAGGGACTAGCGGCTACAATGAGCAGTTCTTC
V gene: TRBV6-5; D gene: NA; J gene: TRBJ1-1; clone size: NA; CDR3 protein: CVAGPTEAFF; CDR3 DNA: TGTGTGGCAGGGCCCACTGAAGCTTTCTTT
V gene: TRBV30; D gene: NA; J gene: TRBJ1-1; clone size: NA; CDR3 protein: CAWRDPGRWNTEAFF; CDR3 DNA: TGTGCCTGGAGGGACCCGGGACGCTGGAACACTGAAGCTTTCTTT
V gene: TRBV7-2; D gene: TRBD2; J gene: TRBJ2-2; clone size: NA; CDR3 protein: CASSLRLAGTGELFF; CDR3 DNA: TGTGCCAGCAGCTTAAGACTAGCGGGAACCGGGGAGCTGTTTTTT
V gene: TRBV9; D gene: NA; J gene: TRBJ2-7; clone size: NA; CDR3 protein: CASSVAVGEYEQYF; CDR3 DNA: TGTGCCAGCAGCGTAGCGGTAGGAGAATACGAGCAGTACTTC
V gene: TRBV30; D gene: NA; J gene: TRBJ1-6; clone size: NA; CDR3 protein: CASSGGYNSPLHF; CDR3 DNA: TGTGCCTCCTCGGGAGGGTATAATTCACCCCTCCACTTT
V gene: TRBV29-1; D gene: TRBD1; J gene: TRBJ1-2; clone size: NA; CDR3 protein: CSSRDRNYGYTF; CDR3 DNA: TGCAGCAGTCGGGACAGAAACTATGGCTACACCTTC
V gene: TRBV29-1; D gene: NA; J gene: TRBJ2-3; clone size: NA; CDR3 protein: CSVATGTDTQYF; CDR3 DNA: TGCAGCGTAGCAACGGGCACAGATACGCAGTATTTT
V gene: TRBV30; D gene: NA; J gene: TRBJ2-1; clone size: NA; CDR3 protein: CAWSEGPSSYNEQFF; CDR3 DNA: TGTGCCTGGAGTGAGGGGCCGAGCTCCTACAATGAGCAGTTCTTC
V gene: TRBV7-2; D gene: NA; J gene: TRBJ2-5; clone size: NA; CDR3 protein: CASSLGQEETQYF; CDR3 DNA: TGTGCCAGCAGCTTAGGACAGGAGGAGACCCAGTACTTC
V gene: TRBV20-1; D gene: NA; J gene: TRBJ2-5; clone size: NA; CDR3 protein: CSATTGLLFHF; CDR3 DNA: TGCAGTGCTACAACCGGACTATTGTTCCACTTC
V gene: TRBV2; D gene: TRBD2; J gene: TRBJ2-4; clone size: NA; CDR3 protein: CASSEFPSGGKNIQYF; CDR3 DNA: TGTGCCAGCAGTGAATTCCCTAGCGGGGGGAAAAACATTCAGTACTTC
V gene: TRBV9; D gene: TRBD2; J gene: TRBJ2-3; clone size: once; CDR3 protein: CASSVREGGADTQYF; CDR3 DNA: TGTGCCAGCAGCGTTCGGGAGGGAGGCGCAGATACGCAGTATTTT
V gene: TRBV4-3; D gene: NA; J gene: TRBJ2-2; clone size: NA; CDR3 protein: CASSHQGYTGELFF; CDR3 DNA: TGCGCCAGCAGCCATCAGGGATACACCGGGGAGCTGTTTTTT
V gene: TRBV9; D gene: NA; J gene: TRBJ2-3; clone size: NA; CDR3 protein: CASSYHSAPDTQYF; CDR3 DNA: TGTGCCAGCAGCTACCATTCGGCCCCGGATACGCAGTATTTT
V gene: TRBV6-6; D gene: NA; J gene: TRBJ1-5; clone size: NA; CDR3 protein: CASSYEGAQHF; CDR3 DNA: TGTGCCAGCAGTTACGAAGGAGCCCAGCATTTT
V gene: TRBV7-6; D gene: NA; J gene: TRBJ2-1; clone size: NA; CDR3 protein: CASSLEGISFYNEQFF; CDR3 DNA: TGTGCCAGCAGCTTAGAAGGGATTTCCTTTTACAATGAGCAGTTCTTC
V gene: TRBV5-1; D gene: TRBD2; J gene: TRBJ2-7; clone size: NA; CDR3 protein: CASSPSSGSKYEQYF; CDR3 DNA: TGCGCCAGCAGCCCTTCTAGCGGGAGCAAGTACGAGCAGTACTTC
V gene: TRBV15; D gene: NA; J gene: TRBJ2-7; clone size: NA; CDR3 protein: CATSRDLPEANEQYF; CDR3 DNA: TGTGCCACCAGCAGAGATCTGCCGGAGGCCAACGAGCAGTACTTC
V gene: TRBV7-9; D gene: TRBD1; J gene: TRBJ2-1; clone size: NA; CDR3 protein: CASSLETGSSYNEQFF; CDR3 DNA: TGTGCCAGCAGCTTAGAGACAGGGAGCTCCTACAATGAGCAGTTCTTC
V gene: TRBV18; D gene: TRBD2; J gene: TRBJ2-7; clone size: NA; CDR3 protein: CASSPVSGSNEQYF; CDR3 DNA: TGTGCCAGCTCACCAGTTAGCGGGAGTAACGAGCAGTACTTC
V gene: TRBV28; D gene: TRBD1; J gene: TRBJ1-1; clone size: once; CDR3 protein: CASSSGQGVTEAFF; CDR3 DNA: TGTGCCAGCAGTTCTGGACAGGGAGTGACTGAAGCTTTCTTT